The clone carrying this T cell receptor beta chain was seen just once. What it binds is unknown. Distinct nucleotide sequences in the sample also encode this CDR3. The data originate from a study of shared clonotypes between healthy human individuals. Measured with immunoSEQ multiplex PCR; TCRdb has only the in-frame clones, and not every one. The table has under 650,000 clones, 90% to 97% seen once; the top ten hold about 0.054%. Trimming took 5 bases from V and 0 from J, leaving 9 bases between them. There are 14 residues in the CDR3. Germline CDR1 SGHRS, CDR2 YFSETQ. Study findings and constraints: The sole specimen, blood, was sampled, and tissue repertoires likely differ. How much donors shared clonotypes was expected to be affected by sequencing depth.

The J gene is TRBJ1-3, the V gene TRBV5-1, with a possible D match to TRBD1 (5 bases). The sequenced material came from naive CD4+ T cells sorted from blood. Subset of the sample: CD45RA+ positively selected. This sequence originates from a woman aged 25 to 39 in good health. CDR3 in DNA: TGCGCCAGCAGTCCCGGGACCTCTGGAAACACCATATATTTT. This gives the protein CASSPGTSGNTIYF.